These 20 T cell receptor beta chains were all obtained from the same sample, sequenced in a study of graft-versus-host responses after intestinal transplantation. Profiling relied on immunoSEQ multiplex PCR, and the TCRdb table lists in-frame clones only, not all of them. The data hold about 40,000 clones, with about 89% observed a single time. This specimen consisted of PBMCs, obtained 314 days after intestinal transplant. All receptors derive from a human patient who received an intestinal transplant, so some T cells may come from the graft donor.

The genes are TRBV6-5 and TRBJ2-7; D is undetermined. The CDR3 totals 12 residues. Germline V gene lookup returns CDR1 MNHEY and CDR2 SVGAGI. Trimming took off 5 bases at V and 3 bases at J, with 8 bases between the two ends. The CDR3 is CASSEAFYEQYF. The CDR3, as DNA: TGTGCCAGCAGTGAAGCGTTCTACGAGCAGTACTTC.

The gene calls are TRBV7-8 and TRBJ2-3; maybe TRBD1 (6 bases). Germline CDR1 is SGHVS and CDR2 is FQNEAQ. This CDR3 region has 14 residues. The CDR3 DNA sequence: TGTGCTTCTACAGGGTATCTGAGCACAGATACGCAGTATTTT. Protein: CASTGYLSTDTQYF.

J is TRBJ2-1 and V is TRBV6-6; D is perhaps TRBD1 (6 bases). The CDR3 runs 14 residues. Germline CDR1 and CDR2: MNHNY and SVGAGI (reference sequence). V lost 7 bases and J 9 bases, leaving 19 bases between the germline ends. The CDR3 nucleotides are TGTGCCAGCACCCGCGGACAGAGTGACGCTGAGCAGTTCTTC. Its protein is CASTRGQSDAEQFF.

The chain uses TRBV7-8 and TRBJ2-2; D possibly corresponds to TRBD2 (6 bases). This CDR3 is built from 15 residues. Trimming left V 6 bases short and J 0 bases short, with 11 bases between. Germline assignment: CDR1 SGHVS and CDR2 FQNEAQ. DNA for the CDR3: TGTGCCAGCAGGCCGGGACTGTCGAACACCGGGGAGCTGTTTTTT. Translation: CASRPGLSNTGELFF.

The chain carries TRBV27 and TRBJ2-3; D is undetermined. This CDR3 has 15 amino acids. V was cut by 2 bases and J by 0 bases, with 9 bases left in between. Germline V gives CDR1 MNHEY, CDR2 SMNVEV (reference sequence). The CDR3 nucleotides are TGTGCCAGCAGTTTACAGGTCTCTAGCACAGATACGCAGTATTTT. Protein sequence: CASSLQVSSTDTQYF.

The J gene is TRBJ2-7, the V gene TRBV6-4; maybe TRBD2 (6 bases). CDR1 is MRHNA and CDR2 is SNTAGT in the germline V gene. CDR3 length equals 16 residues. V dropped 5 bases and J dropped 0 bases, with 17 bases sitting between them. The CDR3: CASSLPNGTPSYEQYF. The CDR3 DNA is TGTGCCAGCAGTCTCCCGAATGGGACTCCCTCCTACGAGCAGTACTTC.

The J gene is TRBJ2-5, the V gene TRBV11-3, with D maybe TRBD1 (6 bases). The CDR3 runs to 14 residues. Per the germline V gene, CDR1 is SGHNT and CDR2 is YENEEA. Between the trimmed V and J ends, which lost 4 bases and 1 base, there was a span of 10 bases. The DNA of the CDR3 is TGTGCCAGCAGCTCCCGGGACACCCAAGAGACCCAGTACTTC. This encodes CASSSRDTQETQYF.

CDR3 sequence: CASSYGASNQPQHF. In DNA form, the CDR3 reads TGTGCCAGCAGTTACGGGGCGAGCAATCAGCCCCAGCATTTT. The chain has TRBV6-5 and TRBJ1-5; tentatively, D is TRBD1 (5 bases). The germline V and J ends were trimmed by 2 bases and 1 base, with 6 bases remaining between them. This CDR3 is built from 14 residues. The V gene's germline CDR1 is MNHEY and CDR2 SVGAGI.

V gene TRBV6-1 combines with J gene TRBJ2-5; 7 bases line up with TRBD2. In germline, CDR1 is MNHNS, CDR2 SASEGT. This CDR3 is 13 amino acids long. With 7 bases clipped from V and 3 bases from J, the junction kept 5 bases outside the gene matches. The CDR3 here is CASNPGGEETQYF. The CDR3 nucleotides are TGTGCCAGCAATCCGGGGGGAGAAGAGACCCAGTACTTC.

This clone was detected only once. This chain uses TRBV7-2 with TRBJ2-5, with 9 bases fitting TRBD1. With V trimmed by 5 bases and J by 2 bases, 6 bases remained unmatched. Germline V gives CDR1 SGHTA, CDR2 FQGNSA. This CDR3 comprises 15 residues. CDR3 in amino acids: CASSPRGTGQETQYF. The CDR3 DNA sequence: TGTGCCAGCAGCCCTCGAGGGACAGGGCAAGAGACCCAGTACTTC.

The chain joins TRBV18 to TRBJ2-7; D possibly matches TRBD1 or TRBD2 (11 bases each). V lost 8 bases to trimming and J lost 1 base, with 30 bases between them. Germline V gene sequence: CDR1 KGHSH, CDR2 LQKENI. The CDR3 runs 19 residues. CDR3 sequence reads: CASTDSGTGGTSGSYEQYF. In nucleotides, the CDR3 is TGTGCCAGCACAGACTCCGGGACAGGGGGGACTAGCGGTTCCTACGAGCAGTACTTC.

V is TRBV14 and J is TRBJ2-1; 13 bases agree with TRBD2. J was trimmed by 5 bases and V by 4 bases; bases with no gene match: 8. Per germline, CDR1 SGHDN and CDR2 FVKESK. The CDR3 loop spans 17 amino acids. CDR3 in DNA: TGTGCCAGCAGCCGAGTCAGGGGACTAGCGGGAAACAATGAGCAGTTCTTC. Residues: CASSRVRGLAGNNEQFF. Full variable domain (rest looked up from reference TRBV14 and TRBJ2-1): EAGVTQFPSHSVIEKGQTVTLRCDPISGHDNLYWYRRVMGKEIKFLLHFVKESKQDESGMPNNRFLAERTGGTYSTLKVQPAELEDSGVYFCASSRVRGLAGNNEQFFGPGTRLTVL.

A single count supports this clone. This chain connects TRBV6-1 to TRBJ2-7; no clear D gene. V gave up 5 bases and J gave up 2 bases, with 4 bases separating them. CDR3 length: 11 amino acids. Germline loops: CDR1 MNHNS, CDR2 SASEGT. CDR3 loop: CASSLTYEQYF. The CDR3 nucleotides are TGTGCCAGCAGTCTGACCTACGAGCAGTACTTC.

Turning to this clone: The germline gene is not matched at one end of the junction; a read error may be the cause. The chain has TRBV7-2 and TRBJ2-4; D not certain. Germline V gene lookup returns CDR1 SGHTA and CDR2 FQGNSA. CDR3 length: 11 amino acids. The CDR3 DNA reads TGTGCCAGCGGCTTATCCTACATTCAGTACTTC. Translated: CASGLSYIQYF.

This chain connects TRBV5-1 to TRBJ2-2, with TRBD2 identical over 11 bases. This CDR3 has 17 residues. The J segment lost 5 bases and the V segment lost 1 base, leaving 7 bases of the junction unmatched. Germline CDR1 SGHRS, CDR2 YFSETQ. The CDR3 nucleotides read TGCGCCAGCAGCTTGTGGGCTAGCGGGAGGCGAACCGGGGAGCTGTTTTTT. It yields the protein CASSLWASGRRTGELFF. The full variable domain, in which reference TRBV5-1 and TRBJ2-2 provide the parts outside the CDR3, is KAGVTQTPRYLIKTRGQQVTLSCSPISGHRSVSWYQQTPGQGLQFLFEYFSETQRNKGNFPGRFSGRQFSNSRSEMNVSTLELGDSALYLCASSLWASGRRTGELFFGEGSRLTVL.

This chain links TRBV23-1 with TRBJ2-6; D remains unclear. TRBV23-1 is flagged as an ORF with uncertain function. V gave up 4 bases and J gave up 0 bases, with 16 bases separating them. The CDR3 contains 18 residues. The CDR3 spells CASSPTLGRSSGANVLTF. The DNA of the CDR3 is TGCGCCAGCAGTCCGACCCTGGGCAGAAGCTCTGGGGCCAACGTCCTGACTTTC.

The rearrangement links TRBV4-1 to TRBJ1-5; D is ambiguous. Germline V gives CDR1 MGHRA, CDR2 YSYEKL. CDR3 length: 14 amino acids. The ends were cut back, 4 bases at V and 0 bases at J, with 7 bases in the middle. The CDR3 sequence is CASSPEYSNQPQHF. The CDR3 nucleotides read TGCGCCAGCAGCCCAGAATATAGCAATCAGCCCCAGCATTTT.

The rearrangement joins TRBV5-1 to TRBJ2-7, with 9 bases fitting TRBD1. Germline CDR1 and CDR2: SGHRS and YFSETQ. V shed 0 bases and J 6 bases; nucleotides not matched to a gene: 4. The CDR3 has 14 amino acids. CDR3 loop: CASSLGQGVCEQYF. CDR3 coding DNA: TGCGCCAGCAGCTTGGGACAGGGGGTATGCGAGCAGTACTTC.

The chain uses TRBV30 and TRBJ1-5; D is perhaps TRBD1 (6 bases). V gave up 3 bases and J gave up 5 bases, with 11 bases separating them. CDR1 is GTSNPN and CDR2 is SVGIG in the germline V gene (reference sequence). The CDR3 sequence is 13 residues long. CDR3 region: CAWSLSGDQPQHF. Written as DNA, the CDR3 is TGTGCCTGGAGCCTCTCAGGGGATCAGCCCCAGCATTTT.

The chain employs TRBV30 and TRBJ2-1, with D maybe TRBD1 (5 bases). Looked up from germline, CDR1 is GTSNPN and CDR2 is SVGIG (reference sequence). V was pared by 0 bases and J by 5 bases, with 11 bases between. The CDR3 is 14 residues long. CDR3 DNA sequence: TGTGCCTGGAGTGTAGAGGCAGGGAACAATGAGCAGTTCTTC. This translates into CAWSVEAGNNEQFF.